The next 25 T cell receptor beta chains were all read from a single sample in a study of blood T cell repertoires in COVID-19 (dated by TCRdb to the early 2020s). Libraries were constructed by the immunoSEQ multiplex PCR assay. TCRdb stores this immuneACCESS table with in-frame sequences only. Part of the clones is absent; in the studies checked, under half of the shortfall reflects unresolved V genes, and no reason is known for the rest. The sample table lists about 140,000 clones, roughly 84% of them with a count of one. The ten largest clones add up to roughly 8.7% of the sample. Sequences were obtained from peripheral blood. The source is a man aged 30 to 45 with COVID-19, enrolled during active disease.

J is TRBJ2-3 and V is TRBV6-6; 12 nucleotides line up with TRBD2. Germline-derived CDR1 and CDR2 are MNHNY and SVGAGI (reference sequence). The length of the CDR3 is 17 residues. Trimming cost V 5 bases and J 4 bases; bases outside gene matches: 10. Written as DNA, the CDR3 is TGTGCCAGCAGTCCCTGGGCTAGCGGGAGGGCCCCAGATACGCAGTATTTT. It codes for CASSPWASGRAPDTQYF.

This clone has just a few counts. The CDR3: CATIAGVGETQYF. In DNA form, the CDR3 reads TGTGCCACCATAGCGGGAGTCGGGGAGACCCAGTACTTC. The genes are TRBV5-4 and TRBJ2-5, with 9 bases fitting TRBD2. This CDR3 has 13 amino acids. J lost 5 bases, V lost 9 bases, and 8 bases had no gene match. The germline V gene has CDR1 SGHNT and CDR2 YYREEE (reference sequence).

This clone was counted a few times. In DNA form, the CDR3 reads TGTGCCATCAGCGACCCCGGGACAGGGGGGAACACTGAAGCTTTCTTT. Encoded protein: CAISDPGTGGNTEAFF. This sequence joins TRBV10-3 and TRBJ1-1; 11 bases align to TRBD1. The CDR3 runs 16 residues. V trimming: 6 bases; J trimming: 1 base; junction bases outside the gene matches: 7. CDR1 and CDR2 (germline): ENHRY, SYGVKD.

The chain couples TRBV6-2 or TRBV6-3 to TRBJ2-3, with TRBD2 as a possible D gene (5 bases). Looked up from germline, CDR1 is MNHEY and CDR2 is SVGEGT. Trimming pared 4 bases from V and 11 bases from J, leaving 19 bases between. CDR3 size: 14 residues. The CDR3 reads CASSSPSRGFVQYF. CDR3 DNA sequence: TGTGCCAGCAGTTCGCCCTCCCGGGGTTTCGTGCAGTATTTT.

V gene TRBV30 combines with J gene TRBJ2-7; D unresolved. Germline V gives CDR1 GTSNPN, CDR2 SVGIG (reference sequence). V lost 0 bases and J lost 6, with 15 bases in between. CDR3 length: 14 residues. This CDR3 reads CAWSVAGGPSEQYF. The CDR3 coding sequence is TGTGCCTGGAGTGTAGCAGGTGGTCCTTCCGAGCAGTACTTC.

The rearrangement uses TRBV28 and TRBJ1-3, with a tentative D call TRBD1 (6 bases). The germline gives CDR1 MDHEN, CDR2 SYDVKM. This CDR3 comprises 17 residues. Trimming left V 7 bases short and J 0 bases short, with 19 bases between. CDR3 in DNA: TGTGCCAGCAACCCTACCGACAGGTTCTTCTCTGGAAACACCATATATTTT. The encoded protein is CASNPTDRFFSGNTIYF.

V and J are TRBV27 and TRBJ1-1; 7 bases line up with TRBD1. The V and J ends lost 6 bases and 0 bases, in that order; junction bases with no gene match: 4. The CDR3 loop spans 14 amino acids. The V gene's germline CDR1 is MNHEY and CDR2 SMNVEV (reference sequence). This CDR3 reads CASSGQAMNTEAFF. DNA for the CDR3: TGTGCCAGCAGCGGACAGGCCATGAACACTGAAGCTTTCTTT.

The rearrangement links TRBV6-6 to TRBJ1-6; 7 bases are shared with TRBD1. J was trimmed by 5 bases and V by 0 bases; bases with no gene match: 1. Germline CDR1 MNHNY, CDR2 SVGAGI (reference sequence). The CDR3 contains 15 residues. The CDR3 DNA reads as TGTGCCAGCAGTTACTCGACAGGGAATAATTCACCCCTCCACTTT. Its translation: CASSYSTGNNSPLHF.

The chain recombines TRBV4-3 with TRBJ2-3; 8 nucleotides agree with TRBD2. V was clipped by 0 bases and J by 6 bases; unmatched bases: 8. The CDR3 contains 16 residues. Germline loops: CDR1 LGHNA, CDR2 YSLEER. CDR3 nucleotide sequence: TGCGCCAGCAGCCAAGATATCTCAGCGGGAGCCGATACGCAGTATTTT. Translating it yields CASSQDISAGADTQYF.

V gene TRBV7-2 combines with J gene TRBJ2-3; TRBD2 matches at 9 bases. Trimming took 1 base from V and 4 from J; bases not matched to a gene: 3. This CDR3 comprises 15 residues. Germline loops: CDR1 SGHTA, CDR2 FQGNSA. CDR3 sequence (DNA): TGTGCCAGCAGCTTAGTGTTAGCGGGAGCAGATACGCAGTATTTT. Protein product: CASSLVLAGADTQYF.

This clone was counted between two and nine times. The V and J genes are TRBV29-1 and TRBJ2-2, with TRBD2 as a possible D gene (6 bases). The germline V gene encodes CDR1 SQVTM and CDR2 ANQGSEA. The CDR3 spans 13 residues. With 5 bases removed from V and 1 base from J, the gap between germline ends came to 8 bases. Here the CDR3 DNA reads TGCAGCGTTCTAGCGCGGAACACCGGGGAGCTGTTTTTT. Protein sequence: CSVLARNTGELFF.

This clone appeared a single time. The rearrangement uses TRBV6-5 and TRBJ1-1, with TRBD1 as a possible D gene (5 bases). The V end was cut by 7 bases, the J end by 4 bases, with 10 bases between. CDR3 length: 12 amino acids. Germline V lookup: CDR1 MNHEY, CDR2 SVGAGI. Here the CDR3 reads CASMGGTTEAFF. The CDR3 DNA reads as TGTGCCAGCATGGGGGGAACCACTGAAGCTTTCTTT.

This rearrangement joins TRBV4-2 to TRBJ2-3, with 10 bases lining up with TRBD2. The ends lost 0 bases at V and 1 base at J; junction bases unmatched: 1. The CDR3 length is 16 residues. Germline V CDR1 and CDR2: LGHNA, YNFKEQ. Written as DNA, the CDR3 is TGTGCCAGCAGCCAAGACGGACTAGCGGGCACAGATACGCAGTATTTT. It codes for CASSQDGLAGTDTQYF.

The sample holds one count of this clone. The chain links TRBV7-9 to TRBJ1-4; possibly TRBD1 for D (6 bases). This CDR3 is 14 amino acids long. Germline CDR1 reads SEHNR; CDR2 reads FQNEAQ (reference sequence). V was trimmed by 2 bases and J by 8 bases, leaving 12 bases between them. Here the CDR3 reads CASSLRGADEKLFF. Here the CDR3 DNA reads TGTGCCAGCAGCTTACGGGGGGCGGACGAAAAACTGTTTTTT.

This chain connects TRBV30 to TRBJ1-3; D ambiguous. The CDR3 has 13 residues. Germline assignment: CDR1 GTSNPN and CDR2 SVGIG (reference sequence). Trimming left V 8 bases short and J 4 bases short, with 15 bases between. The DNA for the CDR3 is TGTGCCCGCACCTCATGGGCCGGAAACACCATATATTTT. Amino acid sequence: CARTSWAGNTIYF.

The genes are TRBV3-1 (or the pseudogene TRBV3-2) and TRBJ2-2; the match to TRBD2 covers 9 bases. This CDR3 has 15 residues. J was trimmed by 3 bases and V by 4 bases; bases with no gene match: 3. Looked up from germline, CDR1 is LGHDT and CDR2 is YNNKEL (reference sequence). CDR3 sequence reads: CASSRLAVDTGELFF. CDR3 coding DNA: TGTGCCAGCAGCCGACTAGCGGTTGACACCGGGGAGCTGTTTTTT.

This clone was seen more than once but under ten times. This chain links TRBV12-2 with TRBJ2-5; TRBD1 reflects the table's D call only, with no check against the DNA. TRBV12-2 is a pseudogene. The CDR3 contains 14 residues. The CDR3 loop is CASRSPPQGETQYF. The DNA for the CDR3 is TGTGCAAGTCGTTCCCCGCCACAGGGAGAGACCCAGTACTTC.

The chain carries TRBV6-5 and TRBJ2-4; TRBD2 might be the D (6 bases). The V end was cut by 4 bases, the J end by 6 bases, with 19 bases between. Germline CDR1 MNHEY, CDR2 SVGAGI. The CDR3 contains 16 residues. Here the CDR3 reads CASSSVGTPGGNIQYF. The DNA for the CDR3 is TGTGCCAGCAGTTCGGTAGGGACTCCCGGGGGAAACATTCAGTACTTC.

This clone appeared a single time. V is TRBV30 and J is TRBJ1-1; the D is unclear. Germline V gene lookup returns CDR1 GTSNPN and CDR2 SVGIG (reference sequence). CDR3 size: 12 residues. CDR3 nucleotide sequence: TGTGCTTTTGGAGGGCCGGACACTGAAGCTTTCTTT. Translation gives CAFGGPDTEAFF.

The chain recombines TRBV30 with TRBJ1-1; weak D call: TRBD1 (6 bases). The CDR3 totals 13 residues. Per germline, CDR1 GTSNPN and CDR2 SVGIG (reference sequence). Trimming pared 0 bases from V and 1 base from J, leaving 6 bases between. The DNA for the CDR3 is TGTGCCTGGAGTGTACAGGGGAACACTGAAGCTTTCTTT. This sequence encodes CAWSVQGNTEAFF.

The CDR3 nucleotides are TGTGCCTGGAGCCCCGGGGCGGGAGTTAAGACCCAGTACTTC. Translating gives CAWSPGAGVKTQYF. The chain links TRBV30 to TRBJ2-5; 7 bases are shared with TRBD2. The germline CDR1 and CDR2 sequences are GTSNPN and SVGIG (reference sequence). CDR3 length: 14 residues. The J segment lost 6 bases and the V segment lost 3 bases, leaving 10 bases of the junction unmatched. The whole variable domain, remainder taken from reference TRBV30 and TRBJ2-5, is SQTIHQWPATLVQPVGSPLSLECTVEGTSNPNLYWYRQAAGRGLQLLFYSVGIGQISSEVPQNLSASRPQDRQFILSSKKLLLSDSGFYLCAWSPGAGVKTQYFGPGTRLLVL.

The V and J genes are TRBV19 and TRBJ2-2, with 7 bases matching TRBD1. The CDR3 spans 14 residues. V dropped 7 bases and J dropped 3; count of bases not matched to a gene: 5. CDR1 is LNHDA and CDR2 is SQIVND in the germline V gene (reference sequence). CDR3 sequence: CASMTGRDTGELFF. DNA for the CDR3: TGTGCCAGTATGACAGGGAGAGACACCGGGGAGCTGTTTTTT.

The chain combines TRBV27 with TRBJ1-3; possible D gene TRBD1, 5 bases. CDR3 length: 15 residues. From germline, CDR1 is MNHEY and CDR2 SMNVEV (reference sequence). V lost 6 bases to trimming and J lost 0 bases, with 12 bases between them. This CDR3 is CASSPLQASGNTIYF. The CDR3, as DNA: TGTGCCAGCAGCCCGCTACAGGCCTCTGGAAACACCATATATTTT.

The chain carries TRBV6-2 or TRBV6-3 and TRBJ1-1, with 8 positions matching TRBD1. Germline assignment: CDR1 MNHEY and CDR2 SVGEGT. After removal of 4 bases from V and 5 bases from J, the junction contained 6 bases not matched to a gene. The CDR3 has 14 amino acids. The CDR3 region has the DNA TGTGCCAGCAGTTTCGGACAGGGAGGTACTGAAGCTTTCTTT. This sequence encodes CASSFGQGGTEAFF.

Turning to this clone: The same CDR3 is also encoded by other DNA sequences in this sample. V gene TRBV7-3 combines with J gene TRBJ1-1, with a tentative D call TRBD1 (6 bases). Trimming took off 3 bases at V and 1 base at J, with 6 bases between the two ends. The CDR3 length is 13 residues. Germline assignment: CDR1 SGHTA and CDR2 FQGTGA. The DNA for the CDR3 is TGTGCCAGCAGCTTGGACAGGAACACTGAAGCTTTCTTT. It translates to CASSLDRNTEAFF.